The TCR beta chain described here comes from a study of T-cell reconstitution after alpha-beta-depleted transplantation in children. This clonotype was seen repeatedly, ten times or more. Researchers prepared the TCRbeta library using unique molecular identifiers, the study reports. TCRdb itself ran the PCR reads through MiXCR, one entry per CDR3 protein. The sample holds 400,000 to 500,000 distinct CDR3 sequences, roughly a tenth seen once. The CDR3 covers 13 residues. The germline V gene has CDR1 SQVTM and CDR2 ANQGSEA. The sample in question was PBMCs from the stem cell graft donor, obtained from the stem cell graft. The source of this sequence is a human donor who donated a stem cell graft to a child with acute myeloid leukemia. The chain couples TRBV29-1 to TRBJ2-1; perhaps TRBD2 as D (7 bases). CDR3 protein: CSYPGGRSNEQFF. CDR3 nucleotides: TGCAGTTATCCGGGGGGCAGGAGTAATGAGCAGTTCTTC.